These 27 T cell receptor beta chains share one sample of origin, sequenced in a study of cytomegalovirus exposure and HLA in healthy donors. The PCR was carried out with 60 Vbeta primers and 13 Jbeta primers. Produced via immunoSEQ multiplex PCR; TCRdb's table is partial and in-frame only. The sample holds about 78,000 clones; approximately 70% are singletons and the top ten take approximately 12%. The sequencing sample was made of PBMCs. These receptors all stem from a woman aged 40 to 50 in good health and CMV-seropositive.

This clone turned up a few times. The chain carries TRBV9 and TRBJ1-2, with TRBD1 as a possible D gene (6 bases). CDR3 length: 14 amino acids. Trimming removed 1 base from V and 6 bases from J, with 13 bases in between. Germline values: CDR1 SGDLS, CDR2 YYNGEE. The CDR3 DNA reads TGTGCCAGCAGCGTAAGCGGGACACCGGATGGCTACACCTTC. It is translated as CASSVSGTPDGYTF. Combining the CDR3 with reference TRBV9 and TRBJ1-2 gives the whole variable domain DSGVTQTPKHLITATGQRVTLRCSPRSGDLSVYWYQQSLDQGLQFLIQYYNGEERAKGNILERFSAQQFPDLHSELNLSSLELGDSALYFCASSVSGTPDGYTFGSGTRLTVV.

The genes are TRBV15 and TRBJ2-1, with TRBD2 matching over 9 bases. The J segment lost 0 bases and the V segment lost 4 bases, leaving 4 bases of the junction unmatched. CDR1 is LNHNV, CDR2 YYDKDF, per germline (reference sequence). The CDR3 sequence is 16 residues long. The CDR3 spells CATSTPSGNSYNEQFF. The CDR3 bases are TGTGCCACCAGCACCCCTAGCGGGAACTCCTACAATGAGCAGTTCTTC.

The V call is TRBV6-5, the J call TRBJ2-1, with unresolved D. V was pared by 6 bases and J by 2 bases, with 14 bases between. This CDR3 comprises 15 residues. CDR1 and CDR2 from the germline V gene are MNHEY and SVGAGI. CDR3: CASSITRQTYNEQFF. The CDR3 DNA follows: TGTGCCAGCAGCATAACACGACAAACCTACAATGAGCAGTTCTTC.

The chain joins TRBV5-1 to TRBJ2-1, with D possibly TRBD2 on 6 matching bases. Germline V gene lookup returns CDR1 SGHRS and CDR2 YFSETQ. The CDR3 loop spans 15 amino acids. The germline V and J ends were trimmed by 4 bases and 5 bases, with 16 bases remaining between them. DNA for the CDR3: TGCGCCAGCAGCCTTAGAGATAGCGGTAACAATGAGCAGTTCTTC. Translated: CASSLRDSGNNEQFF.

This chain connects TRBV4-3 to TRBJ2-2; 9 bases line up with TRBD1. CDR1 and CDR2 from the germline V gene are LGHNA and YSLEER. There are 17 residues in the CDR3. With 0 bases clipped from V and 6 bases from J, the junction kept 8 bases outside the gene matches. The CDR3 sequence is CASSQEYGTGYSGELFF. In nucleotides, the CDR3 is TGCGCCAGCAGCCAAGAATACGGGACAGGGTATTCCGGGGAGCTGTTTTTT.

The chain combines TRBV5-4 with TRBJ2-2; TRBD1 matches 10 bases. CDR1 SGHNT and CDR2 YYREEE come from the germline V gene (reference sequence). Trimming cost V 4 bases and J 3 bases; bases outside gene matches: 3. The CDR3 spans 15 residues. For the CDR3, the DNA is TGTGCCAGCAGCCCCGGGACAGGGGACACCGGGGAGCTGTTTTTT. Residues: CASSPGTGDTGELFF.

V and J are TRBV6-1 and TRBJ2-5, with D possibly being TRBD1 (8 bases). The closer fit of TRBJ2-7 to the DNA end suggests the J call may be wrong. Germline lookup yields CDR1 MNHNS and CDR2 SASEGT. The CDR3 sequence is 14 residues long. Here the CDR3 DNA reads TGTGCCAGCAGTACCACAGGGGGGGTAGACGAGCAGTACTTC. It specifies CASSTTGGVDEQYF.

This chain joins TRBV7-2 and TRBJ2-5; tentative D call: TRBD1 (6 bases). V was cut by 5 bases and J by 5 bases, with 12 bases left in between. CDR3 length: 13 residues. Germline V gives CDR1 SGHTA, CDR2 FQGNSA. CDR3 sequence reads: CASSKQGRETQYF. The CDR3 coding sequence is TGTGCCAGCAGCAAACAGGGTCGGGAGACCCAGTACTTC.

The sample holds a few counts of this clone. V and J are TRBV5-8 and TRBJ1-2; perhaps TRBD1 as D (5 bases). The CDR3 extends over 16 amino acids. From germline, CDR1 is SGHTS and CDR2 YDEGEE. V was clipped by 4 bases and J by 6 bases, with 22 bases between them. CDR3 in amino acids: CASSPTWGQGMNGYTF. The CDR3 DNA reads TGTGCCAGCAGCCCGACCTGGGGCCAGGGAATGAATGGCTACACCTTC.

The chain employs TRBV6-5 and TRBJ1-1, with D maybe TRBD1 (6 bases). Trimming took off 0 bases at V and 5 bases at J, with 13 bases between the two ends. Germline V gene sequence: CDR1 MNHEY, CDR2 SVGAGI. The CDR3 has 15 residues. The CDR3 reads CASSYSIPQGTEAFF. CDR3 bases: TGTGCCAGCAGTTACTCGATACCCCAGGGGACTGAAGCTTTCTTT.

This rearrangement joins TRBV5-6 to TRBJ2-7; maybe TRBD2 (6 bases). The V gene lost 0 bases and the J gene lost 1 base, with 11 bases spanning the gap. Germline CDR1 and CDR2: SGHDT and YYEEEE. The CDR3 consists of 15 residues. CDR3 sequence reads: CASSLGGDRSYEQYF. The DNA of the CDR3 is TGTGCCAGCAGCTTGGGGGGGGATCGGTCCTACGAGCAGTACTTC. The full variable domain, its missing parts supplied by reference TRBV5-6 and TRBJ2-7, is DAGVTQSPTHLIKTRGQQVTLRCSPKSGHDTVSWYQQALGQGPQFIFQYYEEEERQRGNFPDRFSGHQFPNYSSELNVNALLLGDSALYLCASSLGGDRSYEQYFGPGTRLTVT.

This sequence joins TRBV28 and TRBJ1-5; D ambiguous. The CDR3 loop spans 14 amino acids. The germline V and J ends were trimmed by 7 bases and 3 bases, with 13 bases remaining between them. Germline lookup yields CDR1 MDHEN and CDR2 SYDVKM. The CDR3 nucleotides are TGTGCCAGCACACCCGCAGGTTTCAATCAGCCCCAGCATTTT. Amino acid sequence: CASTPAGFNQPQHF. Together with reference TRBV28 and TRBJ1-5, the CDR3 gives the full variable domain: DVKVTQSSRYLVKRTGEKVFLECVQDMDHENMFWYRQDPGLGLRLIYFSYDVKMKEKGDIPEGYSVSREKKERFSLILESASTNQTSMYLCASTPAGFNQPQHFGDGTRLSIL.

On this clone: One end of the junction fails to match germline, which may point to a read error. V usage is TRBV29-1 and J usage is TRBJ1-2; 8 bases line up with TRBD1. The CDR3 extends over 13 amino acids. CDR1 and CDR2 (germline): SQVTM, ANQGSEA. CDR3 in amino acids: CSVLWTGNYGYPF. CDR3 DNA: TGCAGCGTTTTGTGGACAGGGAACTATGGCTACCCCTTC.

Only a few counts were recorded for this clone. The chain recombines TRBV5-1 with TRBJ2-1; D is possibly TRBD1 (6 bases). Trimming took off 0 bases at V and 1 base at J, with 11 bases between the two ends. This CDR3 is built from 16 residues. Germline-derived CDR1 and CDR2 are SGHRS and YFSETQ. CDR3 sequence: CASSLDLDSSYNEQFF. CDR3 DNA sequence: TGCGCCAGCAGCTTGGATCTGGACAGTTCCTACAATGAGCAGTTCTTC.

The CDR3 nucleotides are TGTGCCAGCAGCCCGGACCCGCAGGGGGGCTACACCTTC. This codes for CASSPDPQGGYTF. The chain employs TRBV5-4 and TRBJ1-2; D perhaps matches TRBD1 (6 bases). The V end was cut by 4 bases, the J end by 8 bases, with 15 bases between. Germline CDR1 reads SGHNT; CDR2 reads YYREEE (reference sequence). CDR3 size: 13 residues.

The chain recombines TRBV19 with TRBJ2-2; 8 nucleotides agree with TRBD1. This CDR3 is 16 amino acids long. After removal of 4 bases from V and 0 bases from J, the junction contained 4 bases not matched to a gene. CDR1 is LNHDA, CDR2 SQIVND, per germline (reference sequence). DNA for the CDR3: TGTGCCAGTAGTACTCAACAGGGGGCGAACACCGGGGAGCTGTTTTTT. It specifies CASSTQQGANTGELFF.

The count of this clone is one. This rearrangement joins TRBV19 to TRBJ1-5; no clear D. The germline V gene encodes CDR1 LNHDA and CDR2 SQIVND (reference sequence). V shed 3 bases and J shed 0 bases, with 9 bases lying between them. The CDR3 totals 15 residues. For the CDR3, the DNA is TGTGCCAGTAGTATGTACAGAGATAGCAATCAGCCCCAGCATTTT. Translated: CASSMYRDSNQPQHF.

The chain couples TRBV9 to TRBJ1-1, with a weak D call TRBD1 (6 bases). The CDR3 has 15 residues. Germline V gene data show CDR1 as SGDLS and CDR2 as YYNGEE. V was trimmed by 4 bases and J by 5 bases, leaving 18 bases between them. The CDR3 nucleotides are TGTGCCAGCAGCCCGAGGGAGGGGGTTCATACTGAAGCTTTCTTT. This gives the protein CASSPREGVHTEAFF.

This sequence joins TRBV19 and TRBJ2-5; 9 bases match TRBD1. Germline V lookup: CDR1 LNHDA, CDR2 SQIVND (reference sequence). J gave up 0 bases and V 3 bases, and 2 bases lay outside the gene matches. The CDR3 runs 15 residues. DNA of the CDR3: TGTGCCAGTAGTATTTGGGACAGGGACCAAGAGACCCAGTACTTC. It yields the protein CASSIWDRDQETQYF.

V gene TRBV5-1 combines with J gene TRBJ2-2; D is possibly TRBD1 (6 bases). Trimming shortened V by 4 bases and J by 3 bases, and 13 bases separated the two germline ends. The CDR3 totals 15 residues. CDR1 is SGHRS and CDR2 is YFSETQ in the germline V gene. For the CDR3, the DNA is TGCGCCAGCAGCCGTGGACAGACGGACACCGGGGAGCTGTTTTTT. It specifies CASSRGQTDTGELFF.

The chain links TRBV30 to TRBJ2-7; 8 positions agree with TRBD1. Germline assignment: CDR1 GTSNPN and CDR2 SVGIG (reference sequence). The length of the CDR3 is 15 residues. With V trimmed by 5 bases and J by 0 bases, 9 bases remained unmatched. The CDR3 is CAWERQGSSSYEQYF. The CDR3 DNA reads as TGTGCCTGGGAACGACAGGGGTCAAGCTCCTACGAGCAGTACTTC.

The chain uses TRBV19 and TRBJ2-6, with 7 bases identical to TRBD1. Germline values: CDR1 LNHDA, CDR2 SQIVND (reference sequence). With 7 bases clipped from V and 0 bases from J, the junction kept 9 bases outside the gene matches. CDR3 length equals 17 residues. CDR3 sequence reads: CASILTGPHSGANVLTF. The CDR3 DNA is TGTGCCAGTATCCTGACAGGGCCACACTCTGGGGCCAACGTCCTGACTTTC.

The chain recombines TRBV11-2 with TRBJ1-2, with D tentatively TRBD1 (5 bases). The CDR3 is made up of 14 amino acids. Germline loops: CDR1 SGHAT, CDR2 FQNNGV. The ends were cut back, 5 bases at V and 2 bases at J, with 12 bases in the middle. The CDR3 bases are TGTGCCAGCAGCCCTATGGGGGGGAACTATGGCTACACCTTC. This encodes CASSPMGGNYGYTF.

The rearrangement joins TRBV15 to TRBJ1-1; weak D call: TRBD1 (6 bases). V was trimmed by 2 bases and J by 4 bases, leaving 14 bases between them. The CDR3 is 15 residues long. The germline V gene has CDR1 LNHNV and CDR2 YYDKDF (reference sequence). The chain's CDR3 is CATSRNREGVTEAFF. CDR3 nucleotide sequence: TGTGCCACCAGCAGAAACAGGGAGGGGGTCACTGAAGCTTTCTTT.

V is TRBV2 and J is TRBJ1-3; no firm D call. The CDR3 has 15 amino acids. In germline, CDR1 is SNHLY, CDR2 FYNNEI. With 2 bases removed from V and 2 bases from J, the gap between germline ends came to 10 bases. The CDR3 DNA sequence: TGTGCCAGCAGTGAACTTGGCGGCACTGGAAACACCATATATTTT. Translating gives CASSELGGTGNTIYF.

The chain employs TRBV4-2 and TRBJ2-2; a weak D match, TRBD1 (6 bases). From germline, CDR1 is LGHNA and CDR2 YNFKEQ. CDR3 size: 16 residues. V was cut by 0 bases and J by 4 bases, with 12 bases left in between. In DNA form, the CDR3 reads TGTGCCAGCAGCCAAGATAGAGGGGGAGTCACCGGGGAGCTGTTTTTT. Protein product: CASSQDRGGVTGELFF.

This chain uses TRBV5-1 with TRBJ2-1, with TRBD2 identical over 10 bases. V shed 6 bases and J 3 bases; nucleotides not matched to a gene: 9. Germline V gives CDR1 SGHRS, CDR2 YFSETQ. CDR3 length: 16 residues. The CDR3, as DNA: TGCGCCAGCACCCCGAGGCCTAGCGGGGGCTACAATGAGCAGTTCTTC. It encodes CASTPRPSGGYNEQFF.